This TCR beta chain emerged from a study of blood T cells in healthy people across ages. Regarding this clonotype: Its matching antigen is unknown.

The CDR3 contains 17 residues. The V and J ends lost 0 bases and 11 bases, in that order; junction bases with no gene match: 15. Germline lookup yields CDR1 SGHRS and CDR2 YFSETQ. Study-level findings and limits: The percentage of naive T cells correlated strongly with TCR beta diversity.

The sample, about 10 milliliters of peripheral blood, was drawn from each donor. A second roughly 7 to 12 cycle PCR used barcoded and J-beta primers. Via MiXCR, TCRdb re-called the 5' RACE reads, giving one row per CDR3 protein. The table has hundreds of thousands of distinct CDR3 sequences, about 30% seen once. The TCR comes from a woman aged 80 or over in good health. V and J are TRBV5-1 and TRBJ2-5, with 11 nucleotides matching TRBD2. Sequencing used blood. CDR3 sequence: CASSLAPPGSGGEKQYF. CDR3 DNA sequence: TGCGCCAGCAGCTTGGCCCCCCCAGGTAGCGGGGGGGAAAAGCAGTACTTC.